Below, 27 T cell receptor beta chains from the same sample are listed, as sequenced in a study of shared clonotypes between healthy human individuals. Some clones are missing from TCRdb's copy, which holds only in-frame ones; the method was immunoSEQ multiplex PCR. This sample has nearly 1 million clones, with 60% to 85% found just once. Sequenced material: memory CD4+ T cells sorted from blood. Subset denoted: CD45RA-negative fraction. Receptor source: a man between 18 and 29 years old in good health.

The chain carries TRBV5-8 and TRBJ1-4, with no clear D. Germline CDR1 is SGHTS and CDR2 is YDEGEE. The CDR3 has 15 amino acids. Trimming took 2 bases from V and 5 from J, leaving 13 bases between them. Here the CDR3 reads CASSFRTDYNEKLFF. CDR3 bases: TGTGCCAGCAGCTTTCGGACGGATTACAATGAAAAACTGTTTTTT.

V usage is TRBV11-2 and J usage is TRBJ2-5, with D possibly being TRBD1 or TRBD2 (5 bases each). The length of the CDR3 is 14 residues. The V gene's germline CDR1 is SGHAT and CDR2 FQNNGV. V dropped 6 bases and J dropped 4 bases, with 15 bases sitting between them. In nucleotides, the CDR3 is TGTGCCAGCAGTACCAGACCGAGGGGAGAGACCCAGTACTTC. Amino acids: CASSTRPRGETQYF.

This clone was picked up a small number of times. This chain connects TRBV20-1 to TRBJ2-5; a possible D gene is TRBD2 (6 bases). The germline gives CDR1 DFQATT, CDR2 SNEGSKA (reference sequence). This CDR3 contains 11 residues. CDR3 DNA sequence: TGCAGGGTGGAGGGAAGAGAGACCCAGTACTTC. This gives the protein CRVEGRETQYF.

In its sample, this clone was seen once. J is TRBJ2-7 and V is TRBV9; 12 bases map to TRBD2. CDR1 and CDR2 (germline): SGDLS, YYNGEE. V gave up 4 bases and J gave up 6 bases; unmatched junction bases: 2. CDR3 length: 13 residues. In nucleotides, the CDR3 is TGTGCCAGCAGCCTGGGACTAGCGGGCGAGCAGTACTTC. Protein sequence: CASSLGLAGEQYF.

This clone was observed a single time. Other nucleotide sequences from this sample produce the same CDR3. This chain connects TRBV28 to TRBJ2-6; D unresolved. Germline CDR1 reads MDHEN; CDR2 reads SYDVKM. CDR3 size: 13 residues. V was shortened by 8 bases and J by 0 bases, with 5 bases between the two germline ends. The DNA of the CDR3 is TGTGCCAGCTCAAACTCTGGGGCCAACGTCCTGACTTTC. This encodes CASSNSGANVLTF.

The chain recombines TRBV5-6 with TRBJ1-5; TRBD1 is a possible D gene (6 bases). The CDR3 contains 14 residues. V lost 4 bases and J 0 bases, leaving 8 bases between the germline ends. Germline CDR1 reads SGHDT; CDR2 reads YYEEEE. The DNA for the CDR3 is TGTGCCAGCAGCCGGACAGCTAGCAATCAGCCCCAGCATTTT. Protein product: CASSRTASNQPQHF.

The sample holds one count of this clone. J is TRBJ1-2 and V is TRBV28; D possibly corresponds to TRBD1 (5 bases). The CDR3 consists of 12 residues. CDR1 is MDHEN, CDR2 SYDVKM, per germline. V was pared by 11 bases and J by 7 bases, with 17 bases between. The DNA of the CDR3 is TGTGCCGGACCGGGGCGGGGAACTGGCTACACCTTC. Its translation is CAGPGRGTGYTF.

With regard to this clone: Germline and junction disagree at one end, which may indicate a read error. The chain joins TRBV7-7 to TRBJ2-5; no firm D call. Looked up from germline, CDR1 is SSHAT and CDR2 is FNYEAQ (reference sequence). The CDR3 length is 13 residues. CDR3 sequence: CASSLMGVETQYF. Written as DNA, the CDR3 is TGTGCTAGCAGCTTAATGGGTGTGGAGACCCAGTACTTC. The full variable domain, its missing parts supplied by reference TRBV7-7 and TRBJ2-5, is GAGVSQSPRYKVTKRGQDVTLRCDPISSHATLYWYQQALGQGPEFLTYFNYEAQPDKSGLPSDRFSAERPEGSISTLTIQRTEQRDSAMYRCASSLMGVETQYFGPGTRLLVL.

This sequence joins TRBV4-3 and TRBJ1-2; D is unclear. The germline V and J ends were trimmed by 1 base and 3 bases, with 6 bases remaining between them. The CDR3 is 13 amino acids. Germline CDR1 is LGHNA and CDR2 is YSLEER. Written as DNA, the CDR3 is TGCGCCAGCAGCCAAGTCGGCGACTATGGCTACACCTTC. Its translation: CASSQVGDYGYTF.

This clone was counted only a few times. The rearrangement uses TRBV29-1 and TRBJ2-7; D gene ambiguous. The V and J ends lost 5 bases and 1 base respectively, with 6 bases between them. The CDR3 is 11 residues long. CDR1 SQVTM and CDR2 ANQGSEA come from the germline V gene. In nucleotides, the CDR3 is TGCAGCGTTTTAGGATCCTACGAGCAGTACTTC. Translating it yields CSVLGSYEQYF.

V gene TRBV6-1 combines with J gene TRBJ2-7, with a possible D match to TRBD1 (6 bases). Trimming shortened V by 6 bases and J by 3 bases, and 12 bases separated the two germline ends. Per germline, CDR1 MNHNS and CDR2 SASEGT. This CDR3 has 13 residues. CDR3 protein: CASREQGDYEQYF. For the CDR3, the DNA is TGTGCCAGCAGGGAACAGGGCGACTACGAGCAGTACTTC.

V usage is TRBV11-2 and J usage is TRBJ2-7, with D hard to call. Per germline, CDR1 SGHAT and CDR2 FQNNGV. The CDR3 totals 16 residues. The V end lost 0 bases, the J end lost 0 bases, and 12 bases lay between the germline ends. CDR3: CASSLDLGLFSYEQYF. CDR3 bases: TGTGCCAGCAGCTTAGATTTGGGTCTTTTCTCCTACGAGCAGTACTTC.

V is TRBV9 and J is TRBJ2-2; D remains unclear. Between the trimmed V and J ends, which lost 4 bases and 7 bases, there was a span of 14 bases. The V gene's germline CDR1 is SGDLS and CDR2 YYNGEE. The CDR3 totals 14 residues. Written as DNA, the CDR3 is TGTGCCAGCAGCCCGGAGCCCATTGGCGGGGAGCTGTTTTTT. This encodes CASSPEPIGGELFF. Variable domain in full (rest from reference TRBV9 and TRBJ2-2): DSGVTQTPKHLITATGQRVTLRCSPRSGDLSVYWYQQSLDQGLQFLIQYYNGEERAKGNILERFSAQQFPDLHSELNLSSLELGDSALYFCASSPEPIGGELFFGEGSRLTVL.

This sequence joins TRBV30 and TRBJ1-5; possibly TRBD1 for D (6 bases). Trimming removed 2 bases at V and 4 bases at J, with 15 bases between. The CDR3 contains 15 residues. Germline CDR1 and CDR2: GTSNPN and SVGIG (reference sequence). The CDR3 nucleotides read TGTGCCTGGAGTTGGCAACAGGGAGTAAATCAGCCCCAGCATTTT. As protein: CAWSWQQGVNQPQHF. Based on the CDR3 plus reference TRBV30 and TRBJ1-5, the full variable domain is SQTIHQWPATLVQPVGSPLSLECTVEGTSNPNLYWYRQAAGRGLQLLFYSVGIGQISSEVPQNLSASRPQDRQFILSSKKLLLSDSGFYLCAWSWQQGVNQPQHFGDGTRLSIL.

The rearrangement links TRBV30 to TRBJ1-3; 9 nucleotides align to TRBD1. Germline CDR1 is GTSNPN and CDR2 is SVGIG (reference sequence). J lost 3 bases, V lost 3 bases, and 6 bases had no gene match. This CDR3 has 15 amino acids. CDR3 region: CAWSSTGGGGNTIYF. CDR3 bases: TGTGCCTGGAGCTCGACAGGGGGAGGTGGAAACACCATATATTTT.

This clone was counted only a few times. V is TRBV7-8 and J is TRBJ2-1; no clear D. V shed 1 base and J shed 3 bases, with 10 bases lying between them. The CDR3 runs 15 residues. Germline V gene lookup returns CDR1 SGHVS and CDR2 FQNEAQ. CDR3 in amino acids: CASSLGRPGYNEQFF. The CDR3 region has the DNA TGTGCCAGCAGCTTAGGACGACCAGGCTACAATGAGCAGTTCTTC.

The sample holds one count of this clone. V and J are TRBV18 and TRBJ2-1; 11 bases map to TRBD2. This CDR3 has 15 amino acids. Germline V gene data show CDR1 as KGHSH and CDR2 as LQKENI. J gave up 6 bases and V 3 bases, and 4 bases lay outside the gene matches. The CDR3 sequence: CASSPTSGSGNEQFF. The CDR3 DNA reads as TGTGCCAGCTCACCTACTAGCGGGAGCGGCAATGAGCAGTTCTTC.

The chain couples TRBV6-1 to TRBJ2-1; D is ambiguous. CDR1 is MNHNS, CDR2 SASEGT, per germline. Trimming took off 5 bases at V and 2 bases at J, with 13 bases between the two ends. The CDR3 has 15 residues. Here the CDR3 reads CASSMDPLPYNEQFF. The CDR3, as DNA: TGTGCCAGCAGTATGGACCCTCTCCCCTACAATGAGCAGTTCTTC.

V usage is TRBV28 and J usage is TRBJ2-3, with D unclear. Germline assignment: CDR1 MDHEN and CDR2 SYDVKM. Between the trimmed V and J ends, which lost 11 bases and 3 bases, there was a span of 18 bases. This CDR3 spans 14 amino acids. CDR3 residues: CAAASSISTDTQYF. CDR3 coding DNA: TGTGCCGCTGCGAGTAGTATATCAACAGATACGCAGTATTTT.

Notes on this clone: This could be a read error, since a much larger clone is one nucleotide away. The J gene is TRBJ2-2, the V gene TRBV9, with D unclear. There are 15 residues in the CDR3. The germline V gene has CDR1 SGDLS and CDR2 YYNGEE. With 3 bases removed from V and 0 bases from J, the gap between germline ends came to 9 bases. Here the CDR3 reads CASSGTSANTGELFF. The CDR3 DNA sequence: TGTGCCAGCAGCGGAACTTCAGCGAACACCGGGGAGCTGTTTTTT.

V gene TRBV2 combines with J gene TRBJ2-7, with D possibly matching TRBD2 (6 bases). The CDR3 is 13 residues long. The V end lost 8 bases, the J end lost 2 bases, and 13 bases lay between the germline ends. Germline V gives CDR1 SNHLY, CDR2 FYNNEI. CDR3 bases: TGTGCCAGCCGAAACGGGGGAACCTACGAGCAGTACTTC. Translated, it gives CASRNGGTYEQYF.

The J gene is TRBJ1-2, the V gene TRBV6-6; no clear D. CDR1 and CDR2 (germline): MNHNY, SVGAGI (reference sequence). This CDR3 contains 13 residues. Deletions cut 0 bases from V and 2 bases from J, with 4 bases between. The CDR3 region has the DNA TGTGCCAGCAGTTACTCGTTAAACTATGGCTACACCTTC. Translating it yields CASSYSLNYGYTF.

V gene TRBV2 combines with J gene TRBJ2-7; no clear D. This CDR3 contains 13 residues. Trimming took off 4 bases at V and 7 bases at J, with 14 bases between the two ends. Per germline, CDR1 SNHLY and CDR2 FYNNEI. CDR3 amino acids: CASSVLAIGEQYF. Written as DNA, the CDR3 is TGTGCCAGCAGTGTTCTGGCAATAGGAGAGCAGTACTTC.

With respect to this clone: Other DNA variants within this sample encode the same CDR3. The V gene is TRBV6-5, the J gene TRBJ1-2; tentatively, D is TRBD1 (5 bases). V lost 7 bases and J 2 bases, leaving 8 bases between the germline ends. The CDR3 is made up of 12 amino acids. Germline CDR1 is MNHEY and CDR2 is SVGAGI. In DNA, the CDR3 is TGTGCCAGCACTGGGGCGAACTATGGCTACACCTTC. Translated: CASTGANYGYTF.

J is TRBJ2-5 and V is TRBV5-1; the D is unclear. The V gene's germline CDR1 is SGHRS and CDR2 YFSETQ. This CDR3 has 12 residues. V was clipped by 0 bases and J by 5 bases, with 5 bases between them. The CDR3 region is CASSLEVETQYF. The CDR3 DNA reads TGCGCCAGCAGCTTGGAAGTTGAGACCCAGTACTTC.

The chain links TRBV7-2 to TRBJ2-2; the D is unclear. V lost 5 bases, J lost 7 bases, and 20 bases lay in between. CDR3 size: 16 residues. In germline, CDR1 is SGHTA, CDR2 FQGNSA. This CDR3 reads CASSASSNPLFGELFF. The DNA of the CDR3 is TGTGCCAGCAGCGCTTCGAGCAACCCCCTGTTCGGGGAGCTGTTTTTT.

The rearrangement uses TRBV19 and TRBJ2-3; D uncertain. The CDR3 runs 13 residues. Trimming stripped 7 bases from V and 2 bases from J, with 10 bases between. CDR1 LNHDA and CDR2 SQIVND come from the germline V gene (reference sequence). CDR3 nucleotide sequence: TGTGCCAGTAAAGGCAGGATCACAGATACGCAGTATTTT. Translation gives CASKGRITDTQYF.